Listed below are T cell receptor beta chains from one sample, sequenced in a study of PD-L1 blockade in urothelial cancer. Clones were read by immunoSEQ multiplex PCR, and TCRdb kept only the in-frame ones, dropping some. The data contain 100,000 to 150,000 clones, about 81% of them seen just once; the ten biggest clones take up under 3.5%. The material was PBMCs, obtained around atezolizumab (anti-PD-L1) treatment. These receptors all stem from a man in his fifties or sixties with urothelial cancer. Each CDR3 is given with its conserved first and last residue. The D gene is left open where the match is weak. Clone size is given for some rows only: seen once, a few or many times, or a class if the clone is expanded.

d_call	v_call	clone_size	j_call	cdr3_aa	cdr3_nt
-	TRBV5-1	-	TRBJ1-2	CASSLGQVDNYGYTF	TGCGCCAGCAGCTTGGGACAGGTCGATAACTATGGCTACACCTTC
TRBD1	TRBV14	-	TRBJ2-1	CASSLTGQAMLGEQFF	TGTGCCAGCAGCCTCACTGGACAGGCGATGCTTGGTGAGCAGTTCTTC
-	TRBV15	-	TRBJ1-1	CATSRDRTMNTEAFF	TGTGCCACCAGCAGAGATCGAACAATGAACACTGAAGCTTTCTTT
-	TRBV27	-	TRBJ2-1	CASTKRENEQFF	TGTGCCAGCACCAAGAGGGAGAATGAGCAGTTCTTC
-	TRBV9	many	TRBJ1-1	CASSVDDRLTGEAFF	TGTGCCAGCAGCGTAGACGACAGACTTACGGGTGAAGCTTTCTTT
TRBD1	TRBV6-5	-	TRBJ1-6	CASSYFYRDRGSPLHF	TGTGCCAGCAGTTACTTTTACCGGGACAGGGGTTCACCCCTCCACTTT
TRBD1	TRBV7-2	-	TRBJ2-5	CASSLQGDGTQYF	TGTGCCAGCAGCCTCCAGGGGGATGGGACCCAGTACTTC
TRBD1	TRBV6-5	-	TRBJ2-7	CASSSPGQGEKQYF	TGTGCCAGCAGTTCCCCGGGACAGGGGGAAAAGCAGTACTTC
TRBD2	TRBV5-4	-	TRBJ2-7	CASSSTVAGAPDEQYF	TGTGCCAGCAGCTCTACCGTAGCGGGAGCCCCGGACGAGCAGTACTTC
TRBD1	TRBV5-1	few	TRBJ2-1	CASSGQGAYNEQFF	TGCGCCAGCAGCGGACAGGGGGCCTACAATGAGCAGTTCTTC
-	TRBV6-1	-	TRBJ2-5	CASSEGPFGETQYF	TGTGCCAGCAGTGAAGGCCCCTTCGGGGAGACCCAGTACTTC
TRBD1	TRBV28	many	TRBJ1-6	CASRSYRGLGPLHF	TGTGCCAGCAGATCATACAGGGGGCTGGGACCCCTCCACTTT
TRBD1	TRBV5-1	few	TRBJ1-1	CASSAWTGNTEAFF	TGCGCCAGCAGCGCGTGGACAGGGAACACTGAAGCTTTCTTT
-	TRBV29-1	-	TRBJ2-7	CSVEEGASYEQYF	TGCAGCGTTGAGGAGGGGGCTTCCTACGAGCAGTACTTC
-	TRBV18	-	TRBJ2-7	CASSPPAGGPYEQYF	TGTGCCAGCTCACCACCTGCCGGGGGGCCCTACGAGCAGTACTTC
-	TRBV5-8	-	TRBJ2-5	CASSRGETQYF	TGTGCCAGCAGCCGGGGGGAGACCCAGTACTTC
-	TRBV28	-	TRBJ2-7	CASSWTVEDEQYF	TGTGCCAGCAGCTGGACAGTAGAGGACGAGCAGTACTTC
-	TRBV28	-	TRBJ2-7	CASSSTREQYF	TGTGCCAGCAGTTCCACTAGGGAGCAGTACTTC
TRBD1	TRBV7-6	-	TRBJ1-2	CASSFGTGKNYGYTF	TGTGCCAGCAGCTTTGGGACAGGAAAAAACTATGGCTACACCTTC
TRBD2	TRBV30	-	TRBJ2-2	CAVSSGSFAGELFF	TGTGCTGTATCTAGCGGGAGCTTTGCCGGGGAGCTGTTTTTT
-	TRBV14	-	TRBJ2-3	CASSQDLSDTQYF	TGTGCCAGCAGCCAAGATCTATCGGATACGCAGTATTTT
TRBD1	TRBV9	-	TRBJ2-3	CASSRGQGAQLGTQYF	TGTGCCAGCAGTCGGGGACAGGGGGCGCAGTTAGGTACGCAGTATTTT
TRBD2	TRBV6-5	once	TRBJ2-7	CASRKLAAAPPEQYF	TGTGCCAGCAGAAAACTAGCGGCTGCCCCACCCGAGCAGTACTTC
TRBD1	TRBV30	-	TRBJ1-5	CAWKSGDRDNQPQHF	TGTGCCTGGAAATCTGGGGACAGGGACAATCAGCCCCAGCATTTT
-	TRBV2	-	TRBJ1-2	CASSEALRGLGYTF	TGTGCCAGCAGTGAAGCGCTAAGGGGGTTGGGCTACACCTTC
-	TRBV5-1	-	TRBJ2-1	CAARRGPESYNEQFF	TGCGCCGCACGTAGGGGTCCTGAAAGTTACAATGAGCAGTTCTTC
-	TRBV11-2	-	TRBJ2-2	CASSADSLGTGELFF	TGTGCCAGCAGCGCGGACTCCCTGGGTACCGGGGAGCTGTTTTTT
TRBD2	TRBV5-1	-	TRBJ2-1	CASSLEASGRNEQFF	TGCGCCAGCAGCTTGGAGGCTAGCGGGAGGAATGAGCAGTTCTTC
-	TRBV6-5	-	TRBJ1-1	CASSYSGVVPNTEAFF	TGTGCCAGCAGTTACTCAGGGGTCGTCCCTAACACTGAAGCTTTCTTT
-	TRBV28	-	TRBJ1-3	CASTTAVGNTIYF	TGTGCCAGCACCACGGCGGTTGGAAACACCATATATTTT
-	TRBV5-1	once	TRBJ2-2	CASSPEGRNTGELFF	TGCGCCAGCAGCCCGGAAGGGAGGAACACCGGGGAGCTGTTTTTT
-	TRBV6-5	-	TRBJ1-6	CASSYARSSPLHF	TGTGCCAGCAGTTACGCCAGATCTTCACCCCTCCACTTT
TRBD1	TRBV10-3	-	TRBJ1-2	CAISENRGRDGYTF	TGTGCCATCAGTGAGAACAGGGGTCGGGATGGCTACACCTTC
TRBD1	TRBV27	once	TRBJ1-6	CASSLHGTGRDHPLHF	TGTGCCAGCAGTTTACACGGGACAGGGAGGGATCACCCCCTCCACTTT
-	TRBV19	few	TRBJ2-2	CASSIIGGITGELFF	TGTGCCAGTAGTATAATCGGCGGGATCACCGGGGAGCTGTTTTTT
-	TRBV19	-	TRBJ2-5	CASSGQGSRETQYF	TGTGCCAGTAGTGGTCAGGGCTCGAGGGAGACCCAGTACTTC
-	TRBV27	-	TRBJ2-7	CASSFRFLPSYEQYF	TGTGCCAGCAGTTTCCGTTTCCTCCCCTCCTACGAGCAGTACTTC
TRBD2	TRBV18	-	TRBJ2-1	CASAGTSGRVDEQFF	TGTGCCAGCGCCGGGACTAGCGGCCGGGTGGATGAGCAGTTCTTC
-	TRBV23-1	-	TRBJ2-7	CASSQSRQIHYEQYF	TGCGCCAGCAGTCAATCGCGGCAGATCCACTACGAGCAGTACTTC
TRBD2	TRBV18	once	TRBJ2-2	CASQPEGYSGRSRTGELFF	TGTGCCAGCCAGCCCGAGGGATATAGCGGGAGGTCTCGGACCGGGGAGCTGTTTTTT
TRBD1	TRBV6-5	-	TRBJ2-7	CASSQTGGGYEQYF	TGTGCCAGCAGCCAGACAGGGGGTGGGTACGAGCAGTACTTC
-	TRBV9	-	TRBJ1-3	CASSVETGGTPRNTIYF	TGTGCCAGCAGCGTAGAAACGGGGGGGACACCGAGAAACACCATATATTTT
-	TRBV5-1	-	TRBJ2-3	CASSLAPAGPDTQYF	TGCGCCAGCAGCTTGGCCCCCGCGGGGCCAGATACGCAGTATTTT
-	TRBV9	-	TRBJ1-1	CASSVESGGWGTEAFF	TGTGCCAGCAGCGTAGAGTCGGGGGGCTGGGGCACTGAAGCTTTCTTT
-	TRBV9	-	TRBJ1-1	CASSVDLSNTEAFF	TGTGCCAGCAGCGTAGACCTATCCAACACTGAAGCTTTCTTT
-	TRBV6-5	-	TRBJ2-1	CASSYRNSHNEQFF	TGTGCCAGCAGTTACCGAAACAGCCACAATGAGCAGTTCTTC
TRBD2	TRBV6-1	-	TRBJ2-3	CASRGLAGVWDTQYF	TGTGCCAGCAGAGGACTAGCGGGGGTGTGGGATACGCAGTATTTT
TRBD1	TRBV7-8	-	TRBJ1-5	CASSSNPGTGLINQPQHF	TGTGCCAGCAGCTCCAATCCCGGGACAGGGCTGATCAATCAGCCCCAGCATTTT
TRBD1	TRBV10-3	-	TRBJ2-1	CAISQGALKFF	TGTGCCATCAGTCAGGGGGCCCTCAAGTTCTTC
TRBD1	TRBV30	-	TRBJ1-1	CAWSKTGIPEAFF	TGTGCCTGGAGTAAGACAGGGATCCCTGAAGCTTTCTTT
TRBD2	TRBV27	once	TRBJ2-1	CASSLKASGSLEQFF	TGTGCCAGCAGTTTAAAGGCTAGCGGGAGCCTTGAGCAGTTCTTC
TRBD2	TRBV7-9	-	TRBJ2-1	CASTLTSGMDSYNEQFF	TGTGCCAGCACCTTAACTAGCGGGATGGACTCCTACAATGAGCAGTTCTTC
TRBD1	TRBV7-2	-	TRBJ2-7	CASSGQGTSYEQYF	TGTGCCAGCAGTGGACAGGGAACCTCCTACGAGCAGTACTTC
TRBD1	TRBV5-1	once	TRBJ1-5	CASSLGPQGATQPQHF	TGCGCCAGCAGCTTGGGGCCTCAGGGGGCGACTCAGCCCCAGCATTTT
-	TRBV11-2	once	TRBJ1-6	CASSSVSVGNSPLHF	TGTGCCAGCAGCTCCGTTTCAGTCGGGAATTCACCCCTCCACTTT